This T cell receptor beta chain was identified during a study of T cell responses to AZD1222 COVID-19 vaccine. Study conclusions and caveats: Only five to seven AZD1222 recipients tested seropositive at baseline. The donor group comprised mostly white British people and more females; the analysis possibly underestimated clonal diversity.

Sequencing was performed with immunoSEQ multiplex PCR; in TCRdb, only in-frame clones are kept and a portion is missing. The table includes about 120,000 clones, less than 90% detected once. Remarks on this clone: Its antigen is as yet unknown. Additional DNA sequences in this sample encode the identical CDR3.

The sequence was collected from an adult in good health. This sample comprised peripheral blood, obtained on day 0 of AZD1222 vaccination.

The CDR3 sequence is CASSQGRGTDTQYF. The CDR3 DNA reads TGTGCCAGCAGCCAAGGCAGGGGCACAGATACGCAGTATTTT. The genes are TRBV3-1 (or the pseudogene TRBV3-2) and TRBJ2-3, with D perhaps TRBD1 (5 bases). The CDR3 loop spans 14 amino acids. The germline V gene encodes CDR1 LGHDT and CDR2 YNNKEL (reference sequence). The V gene lost 1 base and the J gene lost 1 base, with 6 bases spanning the gap.